This TCR beta chain derives from a study of a mutant IDH1 vaccine in newly diagnosed glioma. In the study overall: Of treated patients, 62.5% were men and approximately 40% women, averaging 40.4 years. Standard pretreatment was either radiotherapy, temozolomide, or, for most, radiochemotherapy with temozolomide. Study-wide results and caveats: Apparently unrelated to pseudoprogression were changes in the top peripheral T cell clonotypes. Evidence of vaccine-induced immune responses was documented in approximately 93% of patients.

Sample time point: week 11, during vaccination. A single vaccine dose contained 300 ug of mutant IDH1 20-mer peptide, and topical imiquimod was used with it. The repertoire was sequenced with immunoSEQ multiplex PCR; TCRdb's copy has only in-frame clones and lacks some. Of tens of thousands of clones in the sample, approximately 84% were seen once. Remarks on this clone: Antigen unknown.

This specimen consisted of PBMCs, obtained from a glioma patient whose treatment included an IDH1 peptide vaccine. The TCR sequence derives from a man in his thirties or forties with glioma.

The CDR3 is CASSLAGGASTDTQYF. CDR3 bases: TGTGCCAGCAGCTTAGCGGGCGGTGCTAGCACAGATACGCAGTATTTT. The J gene is TRBJ2-3, the V gene TRBV11-2; D not resolved. Germline CDR1 is SGHAT and CDR2 is FQNNGV. The V and J ends lost 1 base and 0 bases respectively, with 11 bases between them. The CDR3 sequence is 16 residues long.